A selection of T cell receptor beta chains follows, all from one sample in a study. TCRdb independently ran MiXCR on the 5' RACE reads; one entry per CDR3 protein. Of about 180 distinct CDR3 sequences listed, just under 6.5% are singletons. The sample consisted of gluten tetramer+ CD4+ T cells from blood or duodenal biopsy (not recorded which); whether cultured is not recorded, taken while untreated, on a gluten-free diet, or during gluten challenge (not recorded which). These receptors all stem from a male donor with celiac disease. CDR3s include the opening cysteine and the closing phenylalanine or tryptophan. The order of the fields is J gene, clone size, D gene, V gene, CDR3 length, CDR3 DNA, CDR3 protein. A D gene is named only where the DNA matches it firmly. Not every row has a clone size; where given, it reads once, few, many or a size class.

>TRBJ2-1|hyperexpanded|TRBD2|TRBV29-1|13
TGCACCACGACTAGCGGCTTCGGGAATGAGCAGTTCTTC
CTTTSGFGNEQFF
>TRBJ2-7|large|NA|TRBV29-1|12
TGCAGCGTTGCCACCTACTCCTACGAGCAGTACTTC
CSVATYSYEQYF
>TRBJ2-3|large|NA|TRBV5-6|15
TGTGCCAGCAGCTATGGCCCCTTGGGGACAGATACGCAGTATTTT
CASSYGPLGTDTQYF
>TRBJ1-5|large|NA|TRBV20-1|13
TGCAGTGCTAGAAGACAGGTGGATCAGCCCCAGCATTTT
CSARRQVDQPQHF
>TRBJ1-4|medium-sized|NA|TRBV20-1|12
TGCAGTGCTAGTCCGGGCGACGAAAAACTGTTTTTT
CSASPGDEKLFF
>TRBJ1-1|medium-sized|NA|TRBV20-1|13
TGCAGTGCTAACAGACAGTTGAACACTGAAGCTTTCTTT
CSANRQLNTEAFF
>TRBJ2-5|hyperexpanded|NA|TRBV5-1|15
TGCGCCAGCAGCTTTGGTTCTGCAATCCAAGAGACCCAGTACTTC
CASSFGSAIQETQYF
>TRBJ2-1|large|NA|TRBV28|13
TGTGCCAGTTGTCCACTCCAGGGGCATGAGCAGTTCTTC
CASCPLQGHEQFF
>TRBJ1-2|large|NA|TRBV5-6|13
TGTGCCAGCAGCTTGAAAAACGGATATGGCTACACCTTC
CASSLKNGYGYTF
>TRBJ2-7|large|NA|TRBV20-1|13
TGCAGTGCTCCCGTGGCGGCAGCCTACGAGCAGTACTTC
CSAPVAAAYEQYF
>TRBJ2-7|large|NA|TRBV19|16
TGTGCCAGTAGTATTATCTATCGGGACGAAGCCTACGAGCAGTACTTC
CASSIIYRDEAYEQYF
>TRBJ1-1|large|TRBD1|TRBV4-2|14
TGTGCCAGCAGCCGCGGACAGGGGAACACTGAAGCTTTCTTT
CASSRGQGNTEAFF
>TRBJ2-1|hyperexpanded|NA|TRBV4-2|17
TGTGCCAGCAGCCTGGGGACGGCCATCAGCTCCTACAATGAGCAGTTCTTC
CASSLGTAISSYNEQFF
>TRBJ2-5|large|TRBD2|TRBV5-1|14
TGCGCCAGCAGCTGGGGACTAGCGGGAGAGACCCAGTACTTC
CASSWGLAGETQYF
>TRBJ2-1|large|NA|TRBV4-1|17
TGCGCCAGCAGCCGAGGAATAGCGTTATCCTCCTACAATGAGCAGTTCTTC
CASSRGIALSSYNEQFF
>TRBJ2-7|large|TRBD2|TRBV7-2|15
TGTGCCAGCAACTCCAAGTTCGGGGGGGCCTACGAGCAGTACTTC
CASNSKFGGAYEQYF
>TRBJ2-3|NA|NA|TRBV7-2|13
TGTGCCAGCAGCTTAAGGAGCAGAGATTCGCAGTATTTT
CASSLRSRDSQYF
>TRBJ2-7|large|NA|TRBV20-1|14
TGCAGTGCATCGCGAGGGGGGGATCGCGACGAGCAGTACTTC
CSASRGGDRDEQYF
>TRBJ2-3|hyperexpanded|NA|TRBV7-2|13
TGTGCCAGCAGCGTAAGGGTATCGGATACGCAGTATTTT
CASSVRVSDTQYF
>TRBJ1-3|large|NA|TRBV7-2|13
TGTGCCAGCAGCTCCAGGGCTGCAAACACCATATATTTT
CASSSRAANTIYF
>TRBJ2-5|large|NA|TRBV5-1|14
TGCGCCAGCAGCTTGGGAGCACAAGAAGAGACCCAGTACTTC
CASSLGAQEETQYF
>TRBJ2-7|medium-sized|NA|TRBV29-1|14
TGCAGCGTTCAAGACTCTCTCGGAGGCTACGAGCAGTACTTC
CSVQDSLGGYEQYF
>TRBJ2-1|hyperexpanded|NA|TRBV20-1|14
TGCAGTGCTAGTTATCTCCTAGCTCAGAATGAGCAGTTCTTC
CSASYLLAQNEQFF
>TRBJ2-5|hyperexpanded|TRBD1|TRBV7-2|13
TGTGCCAGCAGCTTCGGACAGGGGGCGACCCAGTACTTC
CASSFGQGATQYF
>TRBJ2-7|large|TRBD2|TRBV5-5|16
TGTGCCAGCAGCTTGGCCGTCCTAGCGGGAGGGCAAGAGCAGTACTTC
CASSLAVLAGGQEQYF
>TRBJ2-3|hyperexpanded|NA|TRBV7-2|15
TGTGCCAGCAGCTTAAGAGCGTTGGGGGCAGATACGCAGTATTTT
CASSLRALGADTQYF
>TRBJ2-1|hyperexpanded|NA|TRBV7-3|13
TGTGCCAGCAGCCCATATCTCTATGGTGAGCAGTTCTTC
CASSPYLYGEQFF
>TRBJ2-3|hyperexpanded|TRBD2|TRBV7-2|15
TGTGCCAGCAGCTTTAGAGCGGGAGCAGGAGATACGCAGTATTTT
CASSFRAGAGDTQYF